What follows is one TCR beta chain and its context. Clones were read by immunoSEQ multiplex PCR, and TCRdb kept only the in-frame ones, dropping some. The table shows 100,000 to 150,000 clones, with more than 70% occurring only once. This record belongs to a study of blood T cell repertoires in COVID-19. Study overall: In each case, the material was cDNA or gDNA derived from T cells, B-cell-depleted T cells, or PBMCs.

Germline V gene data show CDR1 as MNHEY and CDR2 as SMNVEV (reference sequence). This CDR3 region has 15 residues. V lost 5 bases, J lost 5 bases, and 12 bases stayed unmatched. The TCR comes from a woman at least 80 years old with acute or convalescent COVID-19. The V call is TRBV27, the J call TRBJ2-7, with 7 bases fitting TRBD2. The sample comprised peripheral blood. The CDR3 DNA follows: TGTGCCAGCAGTCTCCGTGCGGGAGATTACAACGAGCAGTACTTC. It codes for CASSLRAGDYNEQYF.